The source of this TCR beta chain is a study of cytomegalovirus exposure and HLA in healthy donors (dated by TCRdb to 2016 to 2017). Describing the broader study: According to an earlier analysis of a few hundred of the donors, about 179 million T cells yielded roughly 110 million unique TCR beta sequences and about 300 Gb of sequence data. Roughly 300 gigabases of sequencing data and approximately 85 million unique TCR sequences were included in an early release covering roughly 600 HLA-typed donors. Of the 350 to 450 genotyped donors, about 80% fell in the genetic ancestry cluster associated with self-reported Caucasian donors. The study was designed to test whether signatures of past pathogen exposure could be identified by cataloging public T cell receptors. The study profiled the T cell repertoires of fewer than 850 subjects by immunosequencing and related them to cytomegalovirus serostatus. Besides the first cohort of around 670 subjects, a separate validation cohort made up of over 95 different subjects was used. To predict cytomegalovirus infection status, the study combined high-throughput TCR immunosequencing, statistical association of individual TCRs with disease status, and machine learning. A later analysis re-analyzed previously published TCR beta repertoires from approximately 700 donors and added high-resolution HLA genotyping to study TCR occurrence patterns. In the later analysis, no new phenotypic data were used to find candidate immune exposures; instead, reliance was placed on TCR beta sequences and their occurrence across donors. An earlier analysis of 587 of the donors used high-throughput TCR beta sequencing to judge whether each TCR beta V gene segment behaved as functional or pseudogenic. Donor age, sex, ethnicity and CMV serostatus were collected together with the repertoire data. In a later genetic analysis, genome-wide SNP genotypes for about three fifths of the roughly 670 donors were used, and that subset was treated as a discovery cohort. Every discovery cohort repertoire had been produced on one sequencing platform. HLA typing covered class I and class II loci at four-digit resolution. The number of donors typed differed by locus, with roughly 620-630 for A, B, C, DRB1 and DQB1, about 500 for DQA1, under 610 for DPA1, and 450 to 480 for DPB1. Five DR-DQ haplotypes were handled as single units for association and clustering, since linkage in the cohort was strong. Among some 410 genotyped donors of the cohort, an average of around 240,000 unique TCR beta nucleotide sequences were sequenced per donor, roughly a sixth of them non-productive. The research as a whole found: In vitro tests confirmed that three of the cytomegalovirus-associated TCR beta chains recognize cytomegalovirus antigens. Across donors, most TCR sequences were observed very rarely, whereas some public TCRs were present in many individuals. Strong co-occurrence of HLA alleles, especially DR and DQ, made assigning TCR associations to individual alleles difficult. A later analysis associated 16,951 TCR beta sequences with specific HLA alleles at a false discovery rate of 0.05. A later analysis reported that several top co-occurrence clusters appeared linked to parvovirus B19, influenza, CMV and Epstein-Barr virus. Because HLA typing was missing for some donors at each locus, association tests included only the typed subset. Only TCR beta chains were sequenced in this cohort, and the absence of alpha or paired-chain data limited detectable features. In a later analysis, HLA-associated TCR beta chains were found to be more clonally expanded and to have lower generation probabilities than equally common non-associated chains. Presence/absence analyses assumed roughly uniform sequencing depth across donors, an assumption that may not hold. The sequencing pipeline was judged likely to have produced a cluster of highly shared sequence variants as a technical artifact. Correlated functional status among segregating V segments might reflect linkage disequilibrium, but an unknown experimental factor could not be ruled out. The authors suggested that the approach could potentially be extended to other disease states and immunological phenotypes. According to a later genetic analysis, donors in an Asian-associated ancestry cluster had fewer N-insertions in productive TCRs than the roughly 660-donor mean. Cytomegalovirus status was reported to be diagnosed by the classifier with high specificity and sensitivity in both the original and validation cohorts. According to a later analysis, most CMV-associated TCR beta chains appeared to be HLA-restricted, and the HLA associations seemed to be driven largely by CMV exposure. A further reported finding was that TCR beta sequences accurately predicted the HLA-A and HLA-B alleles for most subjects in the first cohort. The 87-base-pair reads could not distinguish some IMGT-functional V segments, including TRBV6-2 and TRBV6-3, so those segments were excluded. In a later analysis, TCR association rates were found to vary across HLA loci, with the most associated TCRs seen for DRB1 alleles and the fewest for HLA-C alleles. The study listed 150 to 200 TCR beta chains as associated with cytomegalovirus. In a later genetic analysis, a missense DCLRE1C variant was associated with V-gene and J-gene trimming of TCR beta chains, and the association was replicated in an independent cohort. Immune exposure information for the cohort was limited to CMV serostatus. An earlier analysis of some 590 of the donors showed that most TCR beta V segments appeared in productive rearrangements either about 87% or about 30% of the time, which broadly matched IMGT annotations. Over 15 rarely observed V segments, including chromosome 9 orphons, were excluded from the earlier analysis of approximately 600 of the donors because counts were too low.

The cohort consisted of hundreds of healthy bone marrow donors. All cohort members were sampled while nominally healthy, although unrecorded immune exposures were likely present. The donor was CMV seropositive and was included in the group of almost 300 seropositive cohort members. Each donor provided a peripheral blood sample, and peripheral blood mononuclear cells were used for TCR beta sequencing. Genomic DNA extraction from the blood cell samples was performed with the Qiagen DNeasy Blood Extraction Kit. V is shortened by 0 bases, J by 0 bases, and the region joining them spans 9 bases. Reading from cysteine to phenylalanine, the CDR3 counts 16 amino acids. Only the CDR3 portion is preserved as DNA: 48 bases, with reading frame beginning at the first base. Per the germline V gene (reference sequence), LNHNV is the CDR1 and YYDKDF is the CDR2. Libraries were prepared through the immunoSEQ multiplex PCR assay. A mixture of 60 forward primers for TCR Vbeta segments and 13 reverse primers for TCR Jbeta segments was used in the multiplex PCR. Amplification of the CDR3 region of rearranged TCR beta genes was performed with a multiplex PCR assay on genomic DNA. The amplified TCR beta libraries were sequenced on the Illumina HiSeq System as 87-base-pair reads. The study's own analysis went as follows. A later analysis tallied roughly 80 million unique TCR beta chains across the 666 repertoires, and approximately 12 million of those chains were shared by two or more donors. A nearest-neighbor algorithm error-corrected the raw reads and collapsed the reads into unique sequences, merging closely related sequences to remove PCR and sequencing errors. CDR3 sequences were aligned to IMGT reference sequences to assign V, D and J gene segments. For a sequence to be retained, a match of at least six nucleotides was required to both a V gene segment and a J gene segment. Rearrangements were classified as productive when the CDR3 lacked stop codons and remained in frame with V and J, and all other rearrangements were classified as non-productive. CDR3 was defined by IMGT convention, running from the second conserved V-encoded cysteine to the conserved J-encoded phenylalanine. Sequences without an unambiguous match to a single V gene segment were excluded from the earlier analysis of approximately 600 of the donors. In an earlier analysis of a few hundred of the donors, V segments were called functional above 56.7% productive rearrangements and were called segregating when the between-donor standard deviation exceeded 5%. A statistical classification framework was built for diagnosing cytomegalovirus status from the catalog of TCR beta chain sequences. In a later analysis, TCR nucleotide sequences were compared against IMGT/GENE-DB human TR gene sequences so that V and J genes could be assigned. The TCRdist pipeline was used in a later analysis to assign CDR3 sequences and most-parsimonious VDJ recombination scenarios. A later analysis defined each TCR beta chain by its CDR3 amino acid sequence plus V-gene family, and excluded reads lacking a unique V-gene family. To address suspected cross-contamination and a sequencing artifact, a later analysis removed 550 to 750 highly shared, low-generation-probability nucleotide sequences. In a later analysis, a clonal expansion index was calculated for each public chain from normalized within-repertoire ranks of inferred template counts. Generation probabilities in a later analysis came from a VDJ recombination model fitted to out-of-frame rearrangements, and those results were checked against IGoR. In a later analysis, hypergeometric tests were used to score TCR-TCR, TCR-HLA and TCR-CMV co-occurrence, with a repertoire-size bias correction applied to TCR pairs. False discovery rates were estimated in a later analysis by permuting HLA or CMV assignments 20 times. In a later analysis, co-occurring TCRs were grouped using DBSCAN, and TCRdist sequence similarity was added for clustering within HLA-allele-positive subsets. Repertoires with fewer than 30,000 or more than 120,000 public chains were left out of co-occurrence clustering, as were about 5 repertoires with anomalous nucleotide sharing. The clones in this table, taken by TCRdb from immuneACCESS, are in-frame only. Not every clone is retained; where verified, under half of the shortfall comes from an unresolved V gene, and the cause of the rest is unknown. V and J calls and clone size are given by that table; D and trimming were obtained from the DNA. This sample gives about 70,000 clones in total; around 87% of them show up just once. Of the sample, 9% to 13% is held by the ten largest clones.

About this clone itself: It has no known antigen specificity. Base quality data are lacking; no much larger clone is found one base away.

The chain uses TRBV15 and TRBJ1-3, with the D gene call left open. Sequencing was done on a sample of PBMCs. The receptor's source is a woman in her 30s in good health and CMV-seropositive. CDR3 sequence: CATSREAPHSGNTIYF. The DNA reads TGTGCCACCAGCAGAGAGGCACCGCACTCTGGAAACACCATATATTTT.